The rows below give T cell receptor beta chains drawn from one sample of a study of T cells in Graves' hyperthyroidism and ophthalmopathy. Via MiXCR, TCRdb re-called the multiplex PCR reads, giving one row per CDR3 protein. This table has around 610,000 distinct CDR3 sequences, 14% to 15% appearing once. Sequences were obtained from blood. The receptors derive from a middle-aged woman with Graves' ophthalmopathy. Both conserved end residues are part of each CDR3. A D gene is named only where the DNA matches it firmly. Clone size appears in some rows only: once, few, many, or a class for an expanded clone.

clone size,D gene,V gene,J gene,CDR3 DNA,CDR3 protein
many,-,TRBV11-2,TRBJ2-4,TGTGCCAGCAGCTTAGGGACTCTCACCAAAAACATTCAGTACTTC,CASSLGTLTKNIQYF
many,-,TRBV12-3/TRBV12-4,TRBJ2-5,TGTGCCAGCAGTTCCCGAAGGGGCCTAGAAGAGACCCAGTACTTC,CASSSRRGLEETQYF
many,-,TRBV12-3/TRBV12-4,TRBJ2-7,TGTGCCAGCAGCCATACCTGGGTGGGGGTTTCCTACGAGCAGTACTTC,CASSHTWVGVSYEQYF
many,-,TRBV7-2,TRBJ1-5,TGTGCCAGCAGCCCGCACCGGGACTTAAATCAGCCCCAGCATTTT,CASSPHRDLNQPQHF
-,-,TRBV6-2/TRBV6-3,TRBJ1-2,TGTGCCAGCAGTCGGAGACAGACTGGCTACACCTTC,CASSRRQTGYTF
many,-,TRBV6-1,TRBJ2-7,TGTGCCAGCACCTCTTGGCAGGGGATATCTATCTACGAGCAGTACTTC,CASTSWQGISIYEQYF
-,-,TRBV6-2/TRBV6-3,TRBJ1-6,TGTGCCAGCATTGCGGGGAATAATTCACCCCTCCACTTT,CASIAGNNSPLHF
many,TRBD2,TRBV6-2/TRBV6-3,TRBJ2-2,TGTGCCAGCAGTCGAGCGGGAGCCTCGAACACCGGGGAGCTGTTTTTT,CASSRAGASNTGELFF
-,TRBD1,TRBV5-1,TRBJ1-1,TGCGCCAGCAGCTTCCCCGGACAGGATGAAGCTTTCTTT,CASSFPGQDEAFF
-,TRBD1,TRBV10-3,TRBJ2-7,TGTGCCATCAGGGTGGGACAGGGGAACTACGAGCAGTACTTC,CAIRVGQGNYEQYF
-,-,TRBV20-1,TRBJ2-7,TGCAGTGCGCAGTCCAGCGGTTCGGGCGAGCAGTACTTC,CSAQSSGSGEQYF
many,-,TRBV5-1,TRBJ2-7,TGCGCCAGCAGCAAACCCGACTACGAGCAGTACTTC,CASSKPDYEQYF
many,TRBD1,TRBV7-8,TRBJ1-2,TGTGCCAGCAGCTTGGGGGACAGCCATGTGCTTGGCTACACCTTC,CASSLGDSHVLGYTF
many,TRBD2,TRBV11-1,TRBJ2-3,TGTGCCAGCAGCTTAGACGGGAGGGCCGACGATACGCAGTATTTT,CASSLDGRADDTQYF
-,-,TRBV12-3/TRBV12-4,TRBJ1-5,TGTGCCAGCAGTTTAAGTCCCTCGAGCAATCAGCCCCAGCATTTT,CASSLSPSSNQPQHF
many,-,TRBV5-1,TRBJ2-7,TGCGCCAGCAGCGCTCGCCCTCAAGCGGGCGGAGACTACGAGCAGTACTTC,CASSARPQAGGDYEQYF
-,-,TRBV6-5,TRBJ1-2,TGTGCCAGCAGTAACTCCTTAGGGGGCTACACCTTC,CASSNSLGGYTF
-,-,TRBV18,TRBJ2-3,TGTGCCAGCTCACCACCGGTCCGGGAAGGCACGCAGTATTTT,CASSPPVREGTQYF
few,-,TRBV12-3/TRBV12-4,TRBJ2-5,TGTGCCAGCAGTTTAGCGCTGGGGCTGGGAGAGACCCAGTACTTC,CASSLALGLGETQYF
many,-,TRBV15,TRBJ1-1,TGTGCCACCAGCAGAGATCCGGACGGGCTGAACACTGAAGCTTTCTTT,CATSRDPDGLNTEAFF
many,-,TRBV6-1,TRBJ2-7,TGTGCCAGCAGGCCCCCCCGGGGGACCTACGAGCAGTACTTC,CASRPPRGTYEQYF
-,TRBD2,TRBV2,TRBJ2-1,TGTGCCAGCAGTGATACTAGCGGGAGGCGTGGGTGCAATGAGCAGTTCTTC,CASSDTSGRRGCNEQFF
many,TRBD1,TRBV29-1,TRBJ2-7,TGCAGCGTTGAATCGGGACAGGGTATCGAGCAGTACTTC,CSVESGQGIEQYF
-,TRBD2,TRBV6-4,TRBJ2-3,TGTGCCACCCGGGTGAGCGGGGGGGGGAGCACAGATACGCAGTATTTT,CATRVSGGGSTDTQYF
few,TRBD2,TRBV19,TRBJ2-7,TGTGCCAGTAGCTGGCTAGCGGGAGTAGGCCGCGAGCAGTACTTC,CASSWLAGVGREQYF
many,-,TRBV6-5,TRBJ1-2,TGTGCCAGCAGTTACTCGGGGCAGGGACTAGGAGGCTACACCTTC,CASSYSGQGLGGYTF
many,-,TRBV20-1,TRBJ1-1,TGCAGTGCTAGAGCATTCGTAGGGTCCGTGAACACTGAAGCTTTCTTT,CSARAFVGSVNTEAFF
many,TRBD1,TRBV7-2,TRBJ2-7,TGTGCCAGCAGCTTAGGGACAGGGGGCGTCTACGAGCAGTACTTC,CASSLGTGGVYEQYF
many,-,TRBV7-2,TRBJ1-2,TGTGCCAGCAGCTTAGATGGGGGCGGGAATGGCTACACCTTC,CASSLDGGGNGYTF
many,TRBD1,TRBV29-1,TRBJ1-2,TGCAGCGTGACCGGGACAGGGATGAACTATGGCTACACCTTC,CSVTGTGMNYGYTF
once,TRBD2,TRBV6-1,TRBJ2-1,TGTGCCACCGGCTTCCAACTAGCGGGAGTTCCTGAGCAGTTCTTC,CATGFQLAGVPEQFF
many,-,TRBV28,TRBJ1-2,TGTGCCAGCAGTTTCGGGGTCTATGGCTACACCTTC,CASSFGVYGYTF